The T cell receptor beta chain under discussion was sequenced for a study of cytomegalovirus exposure and HLA in healthy donors. Trimming removed 4 bases from V and 3 bases from J; junction bases left unmatched: 7. The CDR3 consists of 17 residues. Germline loops: CDR1 MDHEN, CDR2 SYDVKM. Primers: 60 Vbeta forward and 13 Jbeta reverse. Measured with immunoSEQ multiplex PCR; TCRdb has only the in-frame clones, and not every one. Of approximately 150,000 clones in the sample, over 70% were seen once. This sequence joins TRBV28 and TRBJ2-1, with 12 bases aligning to TRBD2. The TCR was taken from a middle-aged woman in good health and CMV-seronegative. The sequenced material came from PBMCs. The CDR3 reads CASSSPSGGAVYNEQFF. The CDR3, as DNA: TGTGCCAGCAGTTCCCCTAGCGGGGGGGCAGTCTACAATGAGCAGTTCTTC.